The 11 T cell receptor beta chains below all came from one sample that was sequenced in a study of blood T cell repertoires in COVID-19. The assay was immunoSEQ multiplex PCR, and TCRdb's table has in-frame clones only and misses some. This table has about 310,000 clones, 89% appearing once. Sequencing was done on a sample of PBMCs or T cells enriched from blood (not recorded which). These receptors came from a man between 60 and 75 years old who had recovered from COVID-19.

This chain uses TRBV6-5 with TRBJ2-7; D perhaps matches TRBD2 (6 bases). Germline CDR1 MNHEY, CDR2 SVGAGI. The CDR3 runs to 15 residues. V was shortened by 5 bases and J by 2 bases, with 16 bases between the two germline ends. The CDR3 loop is CASSPASGVTYEQYF. Written as DNA, the CDR3 is TGTGCCAGCAGTCCCGCTTCGGGAGTCACCTACGAGCAGTACTTC.

The V and J genes are TRBV18 and TRBJ2-7, with D perhaps TRBD1 (6 bases). Trimming cost V 2 bases and J 5 bases, with 13 bases left between them. The germline V gene encodes CDR1 KGHSH and CDR2 LQKENI. CDR3 length: 14 amino acids. The chain's CDR3 is CASSPTGSIHEQYF. The CDR3 DNA reads as TGTGCCAGCTCACCAACAGGGTCCATCCACGAGCAGTACTTC.

V usage is TRBV29-1 and J usage is TRBJ1-4; TRBD1 matches 7 bases. The CDR3 is made up of 12 amino acids. Germline V gene data show CDR1 as SQVTM and CDR2 as ANQGSEA. V trimming: 4 bases; J trimming: 8 bases; junction bases outside the gene matches: 4. CDR3 in amino acids: CSVGQGREKLFF. The DNA for the CDR3 is TGCAGCGTTGGACAGGGTAGGGAAAAACTGTTTTTT.

The V call is TRBV19, the J call TRBJ2-3; TRBD1 matches at 10 bases. V trimming: 3 bases; J trimming: 5 bases; junction bases outside the gene matches: 20. The CDR3 sequence is 20 residues long. The V gene's germline CDR1 is LNHDA and CDR2 SQIVND (reference sequence). CDR3: CASSISLWDRGLVQGDTQYF. As DNA, the CDR3 is TGTGCCAGTAGTATTTCTTTGTGGGACAGGGGACTAGTACAGGGAGATACGCAGTATTTT.

The chain couples TRBV19 to TRBJ2-1, with TRBD2 matching over 8 bases. The junction had 10 bases not matched to a gene; V was cut back by 6 bases and J by 6 bases. The CDR3 sequence is 15 residues long. Germline CDR1 reads LNHDA; CDR2 reads SQIVND (reference sequence). The CDR3 DNA follows: TGTGCCAGTAGCGAGGAGCGGGAGAGAGTCAATGAGCAGTTCTTC. The encoded protein is CASSEERERVNEQFF.

The chain recombines TRBV5-1 with TRBJ2-7, with 7 bases fitting TRBD2. With V trimmed by 3 bases and J by 5 bases, 17 bases remained unmatched. Per the germline V gene, CDR1 is SGHRS and CDR2 is YFSETQ. CDR3 length: 17 amino acids. The CDR3 coding sequence is TGCGCCAGCAGCTACTTATGGCCCCGAGGCGGGAGCCACGAGCAGTACTTC. It encodes CASSYLWPRGGSHEQYF.

The chain combines TRBV2 with TRBJ2-1; 7 nucleotides agree with TRBD1. CDR1 and CDR2 from the germline V gene are SNHLY and FYNNEI. CDR3 length equals 12 residues. V lost 5 bases and J lost 6; bases outside the gene matches: 1. CDR3 nucleotide sequence: TGTGCCAGCAGTAGACAGGGCAATGAGCAGTTCTTC. It encodes CASSRQGNEQFF.

Points on this clone: Other DNA sequences in this specimen translate into the identical CDR3. The chain is built from TRBV7-9 and TRBJ1-1; D unresolved. This CDR3 spans 13 amino acids. Germline V gene lookup returns CDR1 SEHNR and CDR2 FQNEAQ (reference sequence). The ends were cut back, 3 bases at V and 2 bases at J, with 7 bases in the middle. In DNA, the CDR3 is TGTGCCAGCAGCTTGCAGGTAAACACTGAAGCTTTCTTT. Residues: CASSLQVNTEAFF.

The chain carries TRBV6-1 and TRBJ1-2; possibly TRBD1 for D (5 bases). This CDR3 is 14 amino acids long. V was trimmed by 3 bases and J by 7 bases, leaving 15 bases between them. The germline CDR1 and CDR2 sequences are MNHNS and SASEGT. The CDR3 sequence: CASSDQGRFGGYTF. The CDR3 nucleotides are TGTGCCAGCAGTGATCAGGGTCGGTTCGGTGGCTACACCTTC.

The chain couples TRBV2 to TRBJ1-3; D unclear. Deletions cut 5 bases from V and 2 bases from J, with 10 bases between. Germline CDR1 and CDR2: SNHLY and FYNNEI. The CDR3 is made up of 14 amino acids. The CDR3 DNA reads TGTGCCAGCAGTAGCGGACTGACTGGAAACACCATATATTTT. This sequence encodes CASSSGLTGNTIYF.

In its sample, this clone was seen once. Compared with germline, one end of the junction differs, possibly owing to a read error. The chain recombines TRBV5-4 with TRBJ2-3; 11 nucleotides match TRBD2. This CDR3 contains 16 residues. Germline CDR1 is SGHNT and CDR2 is YYREEE (reference sequence). CDR3 loop: CASSTIGLAGGDRQYF. CDR3 nucleotide sequence: TGTGCCAGCAGCACTATCGGACTAGCGGGTGGGGATAGGCAGTATTTT.